The 30 T cell receptor beta chains presented below share a single source sample, sequenced in a study of human T cells and chemical hapten exposure. TCRdb reanalysed the RACE reads using MiXCR and keeps one entry per CDR3 protein. Of tens of thousands of distinct CDR3 sequences in the sample, approximately 12% were seen once. Regarding time point: patch test 3, about 24 weeks after DPC sensitization. Treatment: therapeutic diphenylcyclopropenone sensitization with weekly scalp DPC. Specimen: whole blood, collected in connection with sensitization to the hapten diphenylcyclopropenone (DPC). All receptors come from a woman between 45 and 65 years old with alopecia areata. Some clones in this sample may be carry-over from other donors' samples.

This clonotype was seen ten or more times. The J gene is TRBJ2-7, the V gene TRBV20-1; 14 bases are a match to TRBD2. Germline CDR1 reads DFQATT; CDR2 reads SNEGSKA (reference sequence). The CDR3 extends over 15 amino acids. V shed 4 bases and J 6 bases; nucleotides not matched to a gene: 8. CDR3 sequence: CSATGTSGSRGEQYF. The DNA for the CDR3 is TGCAGTGCTACAGGGACTAGCGGGAGTAGGGGCGAGCAGTACTTC.

This clonotype was counted only a few times. The chain couples TRBV12-3 or TRBV12-4 to TRBJ1-4, with 9 nucleotides matching TRBD1. The CDR3 has 13 amino acids. V shed 5 bases, J shed 7 bases, and the junction held 2 bases outside the gene matches. The CDR3 region has the DNA TGTGCCAGCAGTAGACAGGGGGGTGAAAAACTGTTTTTT. It specifies CASSRQGGEKLFF.

The table lists this clonotype with many counts. The chain is built from TRBV29-1 and TRBJ2-5; D is uncertain. Germline lookup yields CDR1 SQVTM and CDR2 ANQGSEA. Trimming removed 4 bases from V and 3 bases from J, with 6 bases in between. The CDR3 runs 11 residues. CDR3 in DNA: TGCAGCGTTGGCGAGGAAGAGACCCAGTACTTC. Protein product: CSVGEEETQYF.

In its sample, this clonotype was seen many times. The V and J genes are TRBV2 and TRBJ2-7, with 8 bases lining up with TRBD1. The J segment lost 5 bases and the V segment lost 2 bases, leaving 5 bases of the junction unmatched. The germline V gene has CDR1 SNHLY and CDR2 FYNNEI. This CDR3 spans 14 amino acids. DNA for the CDR3: TGTGCCAGCAGTGAAAGAGGACAGGGCGACGAGCAGTACTTC. Translating gives CASSERGQGDEQYF.

The sample holds many counts of this clonotype. The rearrangement links TRBV6-4 to TRBJ2-1; 8 positions match TRBD2. The CDR3 contains 15 residues. V gave up 5 bases and J gave up 9 bases; unmatched junction bases: 12. Per the germline V gene, CDR1 is MRHNA and CDR2 is SNTAGT. CDR3 region: CASSISGSGSVEQFF. CDR3 DNA sequence: TGTGCCAGCAGTATAAGCGGGAGTGGGTCTGTTGAGCAGTTCTTC.

About this clonotype: One junction end disagrees with the germline gene, perhaps due to a read error. The chain links TRBV2 to TRBJ2-1; 7 nucleotides match TRBD2. Germline V CDR1 and CDR2: SNHLY, FYNNEI. The CDR3 consists of 16 residues. CDR3 in amino acids: CASSDAAGVAYNVQFF. In nucleotides, the CDR3 is TGTGCCAGCAGTGATGCTGCGGGAGTAGCCTACAATGTGCAGTTCTTC.

This clonotype was counted only a few times. The V and J genes are TRBV5-1 and TRBJ2-2, with a tentative D call TRBD1 (5 bases). This CDR3 has 14 residues. With 7 bases removed from V and 0 bases from J, the gap between germline ends came to 10 bases. The V gene's germline CDR1 is SGHRS and CDR2 YFSETQ. CDR3 amino acids: CASGAVANTGELFF. As DNA, the CDR3 is TGCGCCAGCGGGGCAGTAGCGAACACCGGGGAGCTGTTTTTT. The full variable domain, in which reference TRBV5-1 and TRBJ2-2 provide the parts outside the CDR3, is KAGVTQTPRYLIKTRGQQVTLSCSPISGHRSVSWYQQTPGQGLQFLFEYFSETQRNKGNFPGRFSGRQFSNSRSEMNVSTLELGDSALYLCASGAVANTGELFFGEGSRLTVL.

A word on this clonotype: Possible read error: a much larger clone is one base away. V is TRBV9 and J is TRBJ1-2; D unresolved. This CDR3 has 15 amino acids. CDR1 is SGDLS and CDR2 is YYNGEE in the germline V gene. CDR3 bases: TGTGTCAGCAGCGTAGGCAGGCACTTAAGAGATGGCTACACCTTC. Translating gives CVSSVGRHLRDGYTF.

This sequence joins TRBV19 and TRBJ2-3, with D uncertain. The V gene lost 5 bases and the J gene lost 1 base, with 10 bases spanning the gap. In germline, CDR1 is LNHDA, CDR2 SQIVND (reference sequence). The CDR3 length is 14 residues. The CDR3: CASSLGGGTDTQYF. CDR3 DNA: TGTGCCAGTAGTTTGGGTGGGGGCACAGATACGCAGTATTTT.

This clonotype turned up a few times. The V and J genes are TRBV9 and TRBJ2-1; D might be TRBD1 (6 bases). The CDR3 consists of 15 residues. Trimming shortened V by 2 bases and J by 5 bases, and 14 bases separated the two germline ends. The germline CDR1 and CDR2 sequences are SGDLS and YYNGEE. The CDR3: CASSVYRDINNEQFF. The CDR3 DNA is TGTGCCAGCAGCGTTTACCGGGACATTAACAATGAGCAGTTCTTC.

This clonotype was counted only a few times. J is TRBJ2-1 and V is TRBV7-2, with 9 nucleotides matching TRBD2. There are 18 residues in the CDR3. The germline CDR1 and CDR2 sequences are SGHTA and FQGNSA. Unmatched junction bases numbered 12, after V lost 1 base and J lost 5 bases. In nucleotides, the CDR3 is TGTGCCAGCAGCTTAGGGCGGGGGCGCCTAGCGGGAAACAATGAGCAGTTCTTC. It yields the protein CASSLGRGRLAGNNEQFF. Full variable domain (outside the CDR3, taken from reference TRBV7-2 and TRBJ2-1): GAGVSQSPSNKVTEKGKDVELRCDPISGHTALYWYRQSLGQGLEFLIYFQGNSAPDKSGLPSDRFSAERTGGSVSTLTIQRTQQEDSAVYLCASSLGRGRLAGNNEQFFGPGTRLTVL.

This clonotype was seen a handful of times. This sequence joins TRBV4-2 and TRBJ2-1; 7 nucleotides agree with TRBD2. This CDR3 spans 15 amino acids. In germline, CDR1 is LGHNA, CDR2 YNFKEQ. Trimming cost V 7 bases and J 7 bases; bases outside gene matches: 13. The CDR3 nucleotides are TGTGCCAGCAATAGAGGACTAGGGGTTGGAAATGAGCAGTTCTTC. Amino acid sequence: CASNRGLGVGNEQFF.

This clonotype was observed at least ten times. This chain links TRBV29-1 with TRBJ2-3; D is unclear. The CDR3 has 13 residues. Germline CDR1 is SQVTM and CDR2 is ANQGSEA. V shed 1 base and J shed 1 base, with 6 bases lying between them. The CDR3, as DNA: TGCAGCGTTGAAGTTCTGGGCACAGATACGCAGTATTTT. It is translated as CSVEVLGTDTQYF.

In its sample, this clonotype was seen a few times. The chain has TRBV5-1 and TRBJ1-2; weak D call: TRBD1 (6 bases). The CDR3 length is 12 residues. Germline V gives CDR1 SGHRS, CDR2 YFSETQ. The V end lost 1 base, the J end lost 6 bases, and 7 bases lay between the germline ends. DNA of the CDR3: TGCGCCAGCAGCTTGAGGGGGAATGGCTACACCTTC. Translated, it gives CASSLRGNGYTF.

The V and J genes are TRBV20-1 and TRBJ1-1, with D hard to call. The germline V gene has CDR1 DFQATT and CDR2 SNEGSKA (reference sequence). CDR3 length equals 11 residues. The V end was cut by 5 bases, the J end by 4 bases, with 8 bases between. CDR3 sequence reads: CSAFEGTEAFF. CDR3 bases: TGCAGTGCTTTCGAAGGCACTGAAGCTTTCTTT.

There are many counts of this clonotype. This chain links TRBV7-9 with TRBJ2-1; 13 bases align to TRBD2. In germline, CDR1 is SEHNR, CDR2 FQNEAQ (reference sequence). The CDR3 length is 16 residues. The V segment lost 5 bases and the J segment 7 bases; nucleotides outside the gene matches: 8. CDR3 DNA: TGTGCCAGCAGCCTCAGGACTAGCGGGAGTCGTAATGAGCAGTTCTTC. Translating gives CASSLRTSGSRNEQFF.

This sequence joins TRBV5-1 and TRBJ2-2; TRBD2 might be the D (5 bases). The germline CDR1 and CDR2 sequences are SGHRS and YFSETQ. V lost 0 bases and J 0 bases, leaving 12 bases between the germline ends. This CDR3 contains 17 residues. CDR3 loop: CASSLVRAEANTGELFF. In DNA, the CDR3 is TGCGCCAGCAGCTTGGTACGGGCGGAGGCGAACACCGGGGAGCTGTTTTTT.

Ten or more counts support this clonotype. V gene TRBV3-1 combines with J gene TRBJ2-7, with D maybe TRBD1 (5 bases). The CDR3 has 14 residues. Germline CDR1 is LGHDT and CDR2 is YNNKEL (reference sequence). V was trimmed by 4 bases and J by 2 bases, leaving 12 bases between them. The CDR3 coding sequence is TGTGCCAGCAGCCTCGGACACAAAGCCTACGAGCAGTACTTC. Translation gives CASSLGHKAYEQYF.

This clonotype was observed at least ten times. The CDR3 loop reads CASSGTGGYYEQYF. For the CDR3, the DNA is TGTGCCAGCAGTGGGACAGGGGGATATTACGAGCAGTACTTC. The rearrangement joins TRBV6-5 to TRBJ2-7; 11 bases match TRBD1. From germline, CDR1 is MNHEY and CDR2 SVGAGI. V shed 5 bases and J 4 bases; nucleotides not matched to a gene: 4. This CDR3 comprises 14 residues.

In this sample, this clonotype turned up a few times. This chain links TRBV5-6 with TRBJ2-1; D is ambiguous. Germline V lookup: CDR1 SGHDT, CDR2 YYEEEE. The V end was cut by 4 bases, the J end by 3 bases, with 17 bases between. The length of the CDR3 is 16 residues. The CDR3 bases are TGTGCCAGCAGCACCCCCTTTGCGGCCATCTACAATGAGCAGTTCTTC. Residues: CASSTPFAAIYNEQFF.

This chain connects TRBV20-1 to TRBJ2-3, with 9 bases aligning to TRBD2. J gave up 3 bases and V 3 bases, and 4 bases lay outside the gene matches. The germline V gene encodes CDR1 DFQATT and CDR2 SNEGSKA (reference sequence). The CDR3 covers 14 residues. This CDR3 reads CSARTSGPTDTQYF. Written as DNA, the CDR3 is TGCAGTGCTAGGACTAGCGGACCAACAGATACGCAGTATTTT.

This clonotype was seen many times. The chain employs TRBV20-1 and TRBJ2-1, with D possibly being TRBD1 or TRBD2 (6 bases each). CDR3 length: 15 residues. Trimming pared 7 bases from V and 6 bases from J, leaving 22 bases between. Germline-derived CDR1 and CDR2 are DFQATT and SNEGSKA (reference sequence). CDR3 sequence: CSGIRFGRGGNEQFF. The CDR3 nucleotides read TGCAGTGGGATCAGGTTTGGCAGGGGAGGCAATGAGCAGTTCTTC.

About this clonotype itself: This clone may be a read error of a much larger clone one base away. The CDR3 end shows no conserved phenylalanine or tryptophan, and so a read error is likely. The gene calls are TRBV29-1 and TRBJ1-5, with 9 bases matching TRBD1. The CDR3 totals 14 residues. Germline V gives CDR1 SQVTM, CDR2 ANQGSEA. V was clipped by 6 bases and J by 3 bases; unmatched bases: 6. The CDR3 DNA is TGCAGCGTGAAGGGACAGGGTGACAATCAGCCCCAGCATTCT. Its translation is CSVKGQGDNQPQHS.

This clonotype came up a few times. The chain uses TRBV7-9 and TRBJ1-2; possibly TRBD1 for D (5 bases). Between the trimmed V and J ends, which lost 0 bases and 7 bases, there was a span of 12 bases. In germline, CDR1 is SEHNR, CDR2 FQNEAQ (reference sequence). CDR3 length: 14 amino acids. The DNA of the CDR3 is TGTGCCAGCAGCTTAGCGCTAGGGGTACTTGGCTACACCTTC. This gives the protein CASSLALGVLGYTF.

The V and J genes are TRBV7-9 and TRBJ1-2, with D uncertain. Between the trimmed V and J ends, which lost 0 bases and 8 bases, there was a span of 7 bases. Per the germline V gene, CDR1 is SEHNR and CDR2 is FQNEAQ (reference sequence). The length of the CDR3 is 12 residues. This CDR3 reads CASSLAQTGYTF. CDR3 sequence (DNA): TGTGCCAGCAGCTTAGCCCAGACGGGCTACACCTTC.

This clonotype came up a few times. The genes are TRBV28 and TRBJ1-3; D not certain. This CDR3 comprises 14 residues. The V end lost 5 bases, the J end lost 0 bases, and 8 bases lay between the germline ends. Germline V gene data show CDR1 as MDHEN and CDR2 as SYDVKM. This chain's CDR3 is CASSDPNSGNTIYF. In nucleotides, the CDR3 is TGTGCCAGCAGTGACCCAAACTCTGGAAACACCATATATTTT.

This clonotype showed up many times. The chain uses TRBV27 and TRBJ2-5, with TRBD1 matching over 7 bases. Germline V gene sequence: CDR1 MNHEY, CDR2 SMNVEV (reference sequence). The trim removed 9 bases at V and 9 bases at J, leaving 16 bases unmatched. This CDR3 region has 14 residues. The CDR3 reads CASKTGTESRSQYF. The CDR3 nucleotides read TGTGCCAGTAAGACCGGGACAGAGTCTAGGTCCCAGTACTTC.

This CDR3 is CSASPREREAFF. Written as DNA, the CDR3 is TGCAGTGCTAGTCCAAGGGAGCGTGAAGCTTTCTTT. The rearrangement joins TRBV20-1 to TRBJ1-1; D remains ambiguous. V lost 3 bases and J lost 7, with 12 bases in between. CDR3 length equals 12 residues. CDR1 DFQATT and CDR2 SNEGSKA come from the germline V gene (reference sequence).

The genes are TRBV29-1 and TRBJ2-1, with D tentatively TRBD2 (5 bases). Trimming took 5 bases from V and 9 from J, leaving 8 bases between them. Germline assignment: CDR1 SQVTM and CDR2 ANQGSEA. This CDR3 has 10 residues. The CDR3 is CSVFSGEQFF. CDR3 sequence (DNA): TGCAGCGTTTTCAGCGGTGAGCAGTTCTTC.

The V call is TRBV12-3 or TRBV12-4, the J call TRBJ1-3, with D hard to call. Trimming took off 1 base at V and 0 bases at J, with 7 bases between the two ends. CDR3 length equals 15 residues. The CDR3 region has the DNA TGTGCCAGCAGTTTAGTAGGTCCCTCTGGAAACACCATATATTTT. Amino acids: CASSLVGPSGNTIYF.